This T cell receptor (beta chain) emerged from a study of shared clonotypes between healthy human individuals. The CDR3 sequence is 13 residues long. The ends lost 4 bases at V and 5 bases at J; junction bases unmatched: 1. Germline lookup yields CDR1 SGHVS and CDR2 FQNEAQ. Concerning this clone itself: Its antigen remains unidentified.

The naive CD8 population came from CD45RO-negative cells selected for CCR7, without terminally differentiated effector memory CD45RA+ cells. The study enrolled healthy HIV-negative adults without recent acute infections or vaccinations as donors. Generated by immunoSEQ multiplex PCR, the TCRdb table keeps only in-frame clones and is missing some. The table lists 1.5 million to 2.5 million clones, roughly 95% of them singletons. Study outcomes and limitations: Genetic and exposure-history diversity was limited by the small donor number.

This chain links TRBV7-8 with TRBJ1-1; TRBD1 matches 10 bases. This TCR derives from a man younger than 35 in good health. Sequenced material: naive CD8+ T cells sorted from blood. CDR3 loop: CASSWDRGTEAFF. In nucleotides, the CDR3 is TGTGCCAGCAGCTGGGACAGGGGAACTGAAGCTTTCTTT.